Below are 31 T cell receptor beta chains sequenced from a single sample in a study of a mutant IDH1 vaccine in newly diagnosed glioma. Time point: week 47, end of study. Topical imiquimod was applied with each vaccine dose, which held 300 ug of mutant IDH1 20-mer peptide. Repertoires were generated with immunoSEQ multiplex PCR, while TCRdb's copy carries only in-frame clones and drops some. Here the sample spans more than 50,000 clones, roughly 61% being singletons. These receptors are not linked to any known antigen. The sample in question was peripheral blood mononuclear cells (PBMCs), obtained from a glioma patient whose treatment included an IDH1 peptide vaccine. Receptors originate from a man in his forties or fifties with glioma. Some clones in this sample may be carry-over from other donors' samples.

The CDR3 sequence: CASTGLGGFGETQYF. The CDR3 nucleotides are TGTGCCAGCACCGGCTTGGGAGGGTTCGGGGAGACCCAGTACTTC. The V call is TRBV6-5, the J call TRBJ2-5; 7 bases fit TRBD2. Germline V gene sequence: CDR1 MNHEY, CDR2 SVGAGI. This CDR3 contains 15 residues. Losses at the gene ends were 7 bases for V and 5 bases for J; bases not matched to a gene: 13.

The V gene is TRBV6-1, the J gene TRBJ2-3; TRBD1 matches at 7 bases. This CDR3 has 13 residues. The V gene's germline CDR1 is MNHNS and CDR2 SASEGT. V gave up 6 bases and J gave up 3 bases; unmatched junction bases: 3. For the CDR3, the DNA is TGTGCCAGCAGCCGACAGGGAACAGATACGCAGTATTTT. It specifies CASSRQGTDTQYF.

The rearrangement links TRBV5-8 to TRBJ2-6; possible D gene TRBD1, 7 bases. This CDR3 is 17 amino acids long. Per the germline V gene, CDR1 is SGHTS and CDR2 is YDEGEE. The germline V and J ends were trimmed by 10 bases and 0 bases, with 20 bases remaining between them. The CDR3 DNA reads TGTGCCGGCTCGAGGGGGCTAGCGACCTCTGGGGCCAACGTCCTGACTTTC. It is translated as CAGSRGLATSGANVLTF.

The chain links TRBV18 to TRBJ2-7; D is possibly TRBD1 or TRBD2 (5 bases each). The CDR3 sequence is 14 residues long. Germline values: CDR1 KGHSH, CDR2 LQKENI. V was shortened by 5 bases and J by 6 bases, with 17 bases between the two germline ends. The CDR3: CASSATGTALEQYF. CDR3 DNA sequence: TGTGCCAGCTCAGCAACCGGGACCGCCCTCGAGCAGTACTTC.

This chain joins TRBV5-1 and TRBJ2-1, with 7 positions matching TRBD2. After removal of 4 bases from V and 2 bases from J, the junction contained 6 bases not matched to a gene. There are 15 residues in the CDR3. The V gene's germline CDR1 is SGHRS and CDR2 YFSETQ. CDR3 region: CASSRAGVTYNEQFF. The CDR3, as DNA: TGCGCCAGCAGCAGGGCGGGGGTTACCTACAATGAGCAGTTCTTC.

The chain joins TRBV6-5 to TRBJ2-7; possible D gene TRBD1, 7 bases. This CDR3 has 13 amino acids. Per the germline V gene, CDR1 is MNHEY and CDR2 is SVGAGI. V was cut by 6 bases and J by 1 base, with 10 bases left in between. In nucleotides, the CDR3 is TGTGCCAGCAGGGCGGGACAGTCCTACGAGCAGTACTTC. Translating gives CASRAGQSYEQYF.

The rearrangement uses TRBV10-3 and TRBJ2-7; 12 positions match TRBD1. Germline values: CDR1 ENHRY, CDR2 SYGVKD. The CDR3 length is 17 residues. The trim removed 2 bases at V and 0 bases at J, leaving 5 bases unmatched. The CDR3, as DNA: TGTGCCATCAGTGAGGGGACAGGGGGCCGGTACTCCTACGAGCAGTACTTC. This gives the protein CAISEGTGGRYSYEQYF.

This chain connects TRBV6-6 to TRBJ1-6, with 7 bases aligning to TRBD1. Germline trimming cut 6 bases from V and 10 bases from J; bases unmatched to any gene: 9. CDR3 size: 14 residues. Germline lookup yields CDR1 MNHNY and CDR2 SVGAGI (reference sequence). The CDR3 DNA reads as TGTGCCAGCAGCCCGACAGGGCTTGAGTCACCCCTCCACTTT. As protein: CASSPTGLESPLHF.

The chain is built from TRBV2 and TRBJ1-5, with 7 nucleotides matching TRBD1. The CDR3 has 15 residues. The J segment lost 3 bases and the V segment lost 5 bases, leaving 7 bases of the junction unmatched. CDR1 SNHLY and CDR2 FYNNEI come from the germline V gene. CDR3 loop: CASSPTGVNNQPQHF. The CDR3 DNA reads as TGTGCCAGCAGTCCCACAGGGGTCAACAATCAGCCCCAGCATTTT.

The chain has TRBV2 and TRBJ1-1; D gene uncertain. CDR1 SNHLY and CDR2 FYNNEI come from the germline V gene. Trimming shortened V by 8 bases and J by 1 base, and 11 bases separated the two germline ends. This CDR3 is built from 13 residues. This chain's CDR3 is CASAREQNTEAFF. The CDR3 DNA reads as TGTGCCAGCGCACGGGAGCAGAACACTGAAGCTTTCTTT.

This clone has just a few counts. The chain has TRBV4-2 and TRBJ1-3; 7 bases line up with TRBD1. The CDR3 length is 16 residues. Germline V gives CDR1 LGHNA, CDR2 YNFKEQ. Trimming took 4 bases from V and 0 from J; bases not matched to a gene: 6. CDR3 DNA: TGTGCCAGCAGCCTAGGACAGGTTAACTCTGGAAACACCATATATTTT. Protein: CASSLGQVNSGNTIYF.

The rearrangement links TRBV5-1 to TRBJ1-1, with D possibly TRBD1 on 5 matching bases. The V end lost 7 bases, the J end lost 0 bases, and 10 bases lay between the germline ends. This CDR3 is built from 13 residues. The V gene's germline CDR1 is SGHRS and CDR2 YFSETQ. The CDR3 DNA sequence: TGCGCCAGCGGGGACTCTGTGAACACTGAAGCTTTCTTT. This sequence encodes CASGDSVNTEAFF.

The chain couples TRBV5-1 to TRBJ2-4; 12 bases fit TRBD1. This CDR3 region has 19 residues. The junction had 11 bases not matched to a gene; V was cut back by 1 base and J by 3 bases. CDR1 and CDR2 (germline): SGHRS, YFSETQ. CDR3 DNA: TGCGCCAGCAGCTTGTCTGGGACAGGGGGCTTTCTTGTCAAAAACATTCAGTACTTC. This sequence encodes CASSLSGTGGFLVKNIQYF.

The chain carries TRBV5-1 and TRBJ1-4, with D tentatively TRBD1 (6 bases). This CDR3 has 13 amino acids. Germline V gene sequence: CDR1 SGHRS, CDR2 YFSETQ. Between the trimmed V and J ends, which lost 6 bases and 7 bases, there was a span of 13 bases. The CDR3 spells CASTGQDSEKLFF. As DNA, the CDR3 is TGCGCCAGCACCGGGCAGGACAGTGAAAAACTGTTTTTT.

J is TRBJ2-2 and V is TRBV19, with D unresolved. CDR1 is LNHDA and CDR2 is SQIVND in the germline V gene (reference sequence). The CDR3 consists of 15 residues. The ends were cut back, 4 bases at V and 5 bases at J, with 14 bases in the middle. The CDR3 nucleotides read TGTGCCAGTAGTAAAGACACCTTCGAGACCGGGGAGCTGTTTTTT. Translated: CASSKDTFETGELFF.

V and J are TRBV19 and TRBJ2-3, with D unresolved. The CDR3 has 13 residues. Germline CDR1 reads LNHDA; CDR2 reads SQIVND (reference sequence). The ends were cut back, 3 bases at V and 3 bases at J, with 7 bases in the middle. The CDR3 DNA follows: TGTGCCAGTAGTATGGCGGTTACAGATACGCAGTATTTT. It specifies CASSMAVTDTQYF.

J is TRBJ2-2 and V is TRBV7-2, with 13 positions matching TRBD2. Germline CDR1 reads SGHTA; CDR2 reads FQGNSA. V lost 1 base to trimming and J lost 5 bases; unmatched junction nucleotides: 7. The length of the CDR3 is 18 residues. CDR3 region: CASSLVKLAGGRTGELFF. The CDR3 bases are TGTGCCAGCAGCTTAGTAAAACTAGCGGGGGGGAGAACCGGGGAGCTGTTTTTT.

This clone appeared a few times. The chain uses TRBV4-1 and TRBJ1-6, with D perhaps matching TRBD1 (5 bases). Looked up from germline, CDR1 is MGHRA and CDR2 is YSYEKL. Deletions cut 0 bases from V and 6 bases from J, with 15 bases between. The CDR3 totals 17 residues. The CDR3, as DNA: TGCGCCAGCAGCCAAGATAACCGAGGGACCTCTAATTCACCCCTCCACTTT. Translating gives CASSQDNRGTSNSPLHF.

The genes are TRBV27 and TRBJ1-6; no definite D call. V was shortened by 6 bases and J by 5 bases, with 8 bases between the two germline ends. This CDR3 contains 13 residues. The germline V gene has CDR1 MNHEY and CDR2 SMNVEV (reference sequence). The CDR3: CASSAGDNSPLHF. As DNA, the CDR3 is TGTGCCAGCAGCGCTGGGGATAATTCACCCCTCCACTTT.

This chain connects TRBV9 to TRBJ2-3, with a tentative D call TRBD2 (5 bases). Per germline, CDR1 SGDLS and CDR2 YYNGEE. With 4 bases removed from V and 4 bases from J, the gap between germline ends came to 19 bases. The CDR3 loop spans 16 amino acids. Here the CDR3 reads CASSPRHFRGSDTQYF. The DNA of the CDR3 is TGTGCCAGCAGCCCTCGGCACTTCCGAGGGTCAGATACGCAGTATTTT.

The V and J genes are TRBV6-9 and TRBJ2-2; TRBD1 is a possible D gene (6 bases). The V end was cut by 3 bases, the J end by 0 bases, with 14 bases between. Per the germline V gene, CDR1 is MNHGY and CDR2 is SVAAGI. This CDR3 region has 17 residues. The CDR3 loop is CASSYLDGTPNTGELFF. CDR3 nucleotide sequence: TGTGCCAGCAGTTACCTTGACGGGACACCGAACACCGGGGAGCTGTTTTTT.

This clone occurred a few times. The V and J genes are TRBV2 and TRBJ1-1; D not certain. CDR3 length equals 13 residues. V was trimmed by 0 bases and J by 7 bases, leaving 9 bases between them. CDR1 and CDR2 from the germline V gene are SNHLY and FYNNEI. The CDR3 protein is CASSEAGRIEAFF. As DNA, the CDR3 is TGTGCCAGCAGTGAAGCAGGACGGATTGAAGCTTTCTTT.

The V and J genes are TRBV4-1 and TRBJ1-2; D possibly corresponds to TRBD1 (5 bases). The CDR3 is made up of 15 amino acids. CDR1 is MGHRA, CDR2 YSYEKL, per germline. V was pared by 1 base and J by 4 bases, with 13 bases between. The CDR3 DNA is TGCGCCAGCAGCCAAGTGGGGACGGAGGGCTATGGCTACACCTTC. As protein: CASSQVGTEGYGYTF.

The chain joins TRBV7-2 to TRBJ2-1; either TRBD1 or TRBD2 may fit D (6 bases each). The CDR3 is 17 amino acids. Germline-derived CDR1 and CDR2 are SGHTA and FQGNSA. V lost 3 bases, J lost 4 bases, and 19 bases lay in between. The CDR3 DNA is TGTGCCAGCAGCTTTACTGGAGTCTCGGGGGCATACAATGAGCAGTTCTTC. Protein product: CASSFTGVSGAYNEQFF.

The chain carries TRBV29-1 and TRBJ2-2, with D perhaps matching TRBD1 (5 bases). The length of the CDR3 is 14 residues. Between the trimmed V and J ends, which lost 3 bases and 1 base, there was a span of 9 bases. From germline, CDR1 is SQVTM and CDR2 ANQGSEA. The CDR3 DNA sequence: TGCAGCGTTGAGAAACAGGTGAACACCGGGGAGCTGTTTTTT. Translating it yields CSVEKQVNTGELFF.

The genes are TRBV6-1 and TRBJ1-5; D perhaps matches TRBD1 (6 bases). Germline V gene data show CDR1 as MNHNS and CDR2 as SASEGT. Trimming cost V 2 bases and J 7 bases, with 12 bases left between them. This CDR3 comprises 14 residues. CDR3 sequence reads: CASSEWAGAQPQHF. Here the CDR3 DNA reads TGTGCCAGCAGTGAATGGGCAGGGGCGCAGCCCCAGCATTTT.

This chain connects TRBV12-5 to TRBJ2-5; TRBD2 is a possible D gene (6 bases). The CDR3 covers 15 residues. V gave up 4 bases and J gave up 2 bases, with 14 bases separating them. CDR1 is LGHNT, CDR2 FRNRAP, per germline. In DNA, the CDR3 is TGTGCTAGTGGTTGGGGGGATGGCGGTCAAGAGACCCAGTACTTC. Translated, it gives CASGWGDGGQETQYF.

In its sample, this clone was seen a few times. The chain carries TRBV5-1 and TRBJ1-6; D ambiguous. The CDR3 loop spans 12 amino acids. Trimming pared 2 bases from V and 9 bases from J, leaving 6 bases between. Germline V gene sequence: CDR1 SGHRS, CDR2 YFSETQ. The CDR3 nucleotides read TGCGCCAGCAGCTTCGACCTTTCACCCCTCCACTTT. Translating gives CASSFDLSPLHF. The whole variable domain, filled in from reference TRBV5-1 and TRBJ1-6, reads KAGVTQTPRYLIKTRGQQVTLSCSPISGHRSVSWYQQTPGQGLQFLFEYFSETQRNKGNFPGRFSGRQFSNSRSEMNVSTLELGDSALYLCASSFDLSPLHFGNGTRLTVT.

This rearrangement joins TRBV6-5 to TRBJ2-2, with TRBD1 identical over 8 bases. Trimming cost V 7 bases and J 0 bases; bases outside gene matches: 4. The CDR3 extends over 15 amino acids. CDR1 is MNHEY, CDR2 SVGAGI, per germline. CDR3: CASKIQGANTGELFF. The CDR3 bases are TGTGCCAGCAAGATACAGGGGGCGAACACCGGGGAGCTGTTTTTT.

J is TRBJ1-3 and V is TRBV7-2; TRBD1 is a possible D gene (5 bases). V lost 5 bases and J lost 0, with 14 bases in between. Germline CDR1 and CDR2: SGHTA and FQGNSA. This CDR3 has 16 amino acids. The CDR3 DNA reads as TGTGCCAGCAGCCTATTATCACAGGTCTCTGGAAACACCATATATTTT. Its translation is CASSLLSQVSGNTIYF.

The chain carries TRBV6-6 and TRBJ2-7; TRBD2 aligns across 9 bases. V trimming: 2 bases; J trimming: 6 bases; junction bases outside the gene matches: 5. CDR1 and CDR2 (germline): MNHNY, SVGAGI (reference sequence). The CDR3 loop spans 14 amino acids. The CDR3 bases are TGTGCCAGCAGTTACGCGGGGGGGGTCGGCGAGCAGTACTTC. It encodes CASSYAGGVGEQYF.